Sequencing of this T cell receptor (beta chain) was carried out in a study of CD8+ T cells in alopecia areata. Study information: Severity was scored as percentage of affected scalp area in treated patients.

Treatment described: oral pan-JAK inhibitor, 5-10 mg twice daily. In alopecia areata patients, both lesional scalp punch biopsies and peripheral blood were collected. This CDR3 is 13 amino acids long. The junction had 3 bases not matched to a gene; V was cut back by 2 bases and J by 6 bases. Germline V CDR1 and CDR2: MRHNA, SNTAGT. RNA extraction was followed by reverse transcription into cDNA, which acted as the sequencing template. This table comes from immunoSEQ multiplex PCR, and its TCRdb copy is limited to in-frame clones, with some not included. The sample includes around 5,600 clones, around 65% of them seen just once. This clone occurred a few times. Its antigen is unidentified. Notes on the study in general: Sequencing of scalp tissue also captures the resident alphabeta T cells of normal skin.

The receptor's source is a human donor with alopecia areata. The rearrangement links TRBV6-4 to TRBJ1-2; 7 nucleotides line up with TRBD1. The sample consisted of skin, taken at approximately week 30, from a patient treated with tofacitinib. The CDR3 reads CASSDRTGDGYTF. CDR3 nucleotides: TGTGCCAGCAGTGACAGAACAGGGGATGGCTACACCTTC.